The present entry profiles one T cell receptor (beta chain) with its context. This table comes from immunoSEQ multiplex PCR, and its TCRdb copy is limited to in-frame clones, with some not included. The profile shows 56,000 or so clones, 75% to 90% of them singletons. This record belongs to a study of T cell changes during pregnancy in multiple sclerosis. V was trimmed by 6 bases and J by 5 bases, leaving 14 bases between them. Germline V lookup: CDR1 SNHLY, CDR2 FYNNEI. The CDR3 loop spans 14 amino acids. The starting material was peripheral blood, obtained after pregnancy. The receptor was derived from a female donor with multiple sclerosis, enrolled in a pregnancy study. The chain couples TRBV2 to TRBJ1-5, with D tentatively TRBD1 (5 bases). DNA of the CDR3: TGTGCCAGCAGCCCGACTGGGGGGGATCAGCCCCAGCATTTT. Amino acid sequence: CASSPTGGDQPQHF.